These 23 T cell receptor beta chains share one sample of origin, sequenced in a study of shared clonotypes between healthy human individuals. Produced via immunoSEQ multiplex PCR; TCRdb's table is partial and in-frame only. Found here are a few hundred thousand clones, around 90% of them singletons; the top ten hold 16%. The material sequenced was memory CD8+ T cells sorted from blood. Documented subset: CD45RO+ cells pooled with CCR7-negative TemRA cells. The receptors stem from a man aged 18 to 29 in good health.

The genes are TRBV7-2 and TRBJ1-6; TRBD1 aligns across 7 bases. The CDR3 extends over 19 amino acids. Trimming cost V 5 bases and J 2 bases; bases outside gene matches: 15. Germline CDR1 SGHTA, CDR2 FQGNSA. CDR3 residues: CASSPPTGSRRTYNSPLHF. CDR3 nucleotides: TGTGCCAGCAGCCCTCCGACAGGGAGTAGGAGAACCTATAATTCACCCCTCCACTTT.

This clone was recorded only once. The CDR3 DNA follows: TGCGCCAGCAGCCAAGAGGGAGAAGGGACCAATCAGCCCCAGCATTTT. It is translated as CASSQEGEGTNQPQHF. This chain links TRBV4-1 with TRBJ1-5; tentatively, D is TRBD1 (5 bases). CDR3 length: 16 amino acids. In germline, CDR1 is MGHRA, CDR2 YSYEKL. V lost 0 bases to trimming and J lost 3 bases, with 12 bases between them.

The rearrangement links TRBV2 to TRBJ2-3, with 11 bases identical to TRBD2. J was trimmed by 5 bases and V by 1 base; bases with no gene match: 2. The CDR3 is 15 amino acids. The germline CDR1 and CDR2 sequences are SNHLY and FYNNEI. CDR3 bases: TGTGCCAGCAGTGAAGATGGGACTAGCGGAGATACGCAGTATTTT. Protein product: CASSEDGTSGDTQYF. The full variable domain, its missing parts supplied by reference TRBV2 and TRBJ2-3, is EPEVTQTPSHQVTQMGQEVILRCVPISNHLYFYWYRQILGQKVEFLVSFYNNEISEKSEIFDDQFSVERPDGSNFTLKIRSTKLEDSAMYFCASSEDGTSGDTQYFGPGTRLTVL.

The V and J genes are TRBV29-1 and TRBJ1-3, with 8 nucleotides matching TRBD1. V lost 4 bases and J lost 2; bases outside the gene matches: 1. The CDR3 is 13 amino acids. The V gene's germline CDR1 is SQVTM and CDR2 ANQGSEA. CDR3 residues: CSVGQGTGNTIYF. In nucleotides, the CDR3 is TGCAGCGTTGGACAGGGGACTGGAAACACCATATATTTT.

V and J are TRBV27 and TRBJ2-1; D gene ambiguous. With 0 bases removed from V and 6 bases from J, the gap between germline ends came to 15 bases. From germline, CDR1 is MNHEY and CDR2 SMNVEV (reference sequence). The CDR3 contains 16 residues. CDR3 bases: TGTGCCAGCAGTTTATCGAGAGGCCTTTTGAGCAATGAGCAGTTCTTC. This codes for CASSLSRGLLSNEQFF.

J is TRBJ1-4 and V is TRBV7-6; 9 nucleotides line up with TRBD1. Germline values: CDR1 SGHVS, CDR2 FNYEAQ. V dropped 5 bases and J dropped 8; count of bases not matched to a gene: 6. The CDR3 is 14 amino acids. This chain's CDR3 is CASSPGTGNEKLFF. CDR3 DNA sequence: TGTGCCAGCAGCCCTGGGACAGGGAACGAAAAACTGTTTTTT.

The chain is built from TRBV4-3 and TRBJ2-6; tentative D call: TRBD1 (6 bases). Germline CDR1 and CDR2: LGHNA and YSLEER. The V gene lost 0 bases and the J gene lost 0 bases, with 6 bases spanning the gap. There are 16 residues in the CDR3. CDR3 protein: CASSQEGASGANVLTF. CDR3 nucleotide sequence: TGCGCCAGCAGCCAAGAGGGGGCCTCTGGGGCCAACGTCCTGACTTTC.

This clone showed up just a few times. The chain employs TRBV27 and TRBJ2-3; the D gene is possibly TRBD2 (5 bases). Trimming stripped 2 bases from V and 0 bases from J, with 9 bases between. This CDR3 has 15 residues. CDR1 is MNHEY and CDR2 is SMNVEV in the germline V gene (reference sequence). As DNA, the CDR3 is TGTGCCAGCAGTTTAGCTAGCCCTAGCACAGATACGCAGTATTTT. This gives the protein CASSLASPSTDTQYF.

The chain couples TRBV29-1 to TRBJ1-2, with a weak D call TRBD1 (6 bases). Germline lookup yields CDR1 SQVTM and CDR2 ANQGSEA. The CDR3 extends over 13 amino acids. Between the trimmed V and J ends, which lost 2 bases and 4 bases, there was a span of 11 bases. CDR3 region: CSVELTGTYGYTF. In DNA, the CDR3 is TGCAGCGTTGAATTAACAGGGACCTATGGCTACACCTTC.

The rearrangement uses TRBV9 and TRBJ2-7; 8 bases align to TRBD2. This CDR3 is built from 16 residues. Unmatched junction bases numbered 11, after V lost 4 bases and J lost 2 bases. CDR1 SGDLS and CDR2 YYNGEE come from the germline V gene. The CDR3, as DNA: TGTGCCAGCAGCCCCCGTTCGCGGGAGGCCGCCTACGAGCAGTACTTC. Encoded protein: CASSPRSREAAYEQYF.

The V and J genes are TRBV7-9 and TRBJ2-7; TRBD1 agrees at 7 bases. Germline assignment: CDR1 SEHNR and CDR2 FQNEAQ (reference sequence). J was trimmed by 4 bases and V by 1 base; bases with no gene match: 7. The CDR3 covers 15 residues. CDR3 sequence (DNA): TGTGCCAGCAGCTTAGGACAGGGCTTCCTTTACGAGCAGTACTTC. This encodes CASSLGQGFLYEQYF.

Concerning this clone: Given a far larger clone just one base away, this is likely a sequencing read error. The chain is built from TRBV7-8 and TRBJ1-6; D is unclear. There are 15 residues in the CDR3. Trimming removed 5 bases from V and 8 bases from J, with 16 bases in between. Germline CDR1 is SGHVS and CDR2 is FQNEAQ. In nucleotides, the CDR3 is TGTGCCAGCAGCCGCCGGATCATCGGGGATTCACCCCTCCACTTT. Protein: CASSRRIIGDSPLHF.

The chain recombines TRBV5-6 with TRBJ2-7; tentatively, D is TRBD2 (6 bases). With 0 bases removed from V and 3 bases from J, the gap between germline ends came to 10 bases. CDR3 length equals 14 residues. Germline V gene data show CDR1 as SGHDT and CDR2 as YYEEEE. CDR3 nucleotides: TGTGCCAGCAGCTTGGGGGACTTATACTACGAGCAGTACTTC. Translating it yields CASSLGDLYYEQYF.

This clone appeared once. The CDR3 DNA reads TGCGCCAGCAGCTCATACAGGTTCTACAATGAGCAGTTCTTC. Its protein product is CASSSYRFYNEQFF. V usage is TRBV5-1 and J usage is TRBJ2-1; TRBD1 might be the D (5 bases). CDR1 and CDR2 from the germline V gene are SGHRS and YFSETQ. The CDR3 is made up of 14 amino acids. Trimming pared 3 bases from V and 3 bases from J, leaving 10 bases between.

This clone was counted a single time. V is TRBV5-1 and J is TRBJ2-1, with 8 nucleotides matching TRBD2. The CDR3 has 17 amino acids. Germline CDR1 is SGHRS and CDR2 is YFSETQ. V dropped 1 base and J dropped 8; count of bases not matched to a gene: 14. The DNA of the CDR3 is TGCGCCAGCAGCTTGTCGAGCGGGGGAGGGTATTTGGATGAGCAGTTCTTC. Its translation: CASSLSSGGGYLDEQFF.

The chain carries TRBV5-6 and TRBJ2-7; 13 positions match TRBD2. Germline-derived CDR1 and CDR2 are SGHDT and YYEEEE. Trimming cost V 4 bases and J 2 bases; bases outside gene matches: 9. CDR3 length equals 17 residues. In DNA, the CDR3 is TGTGCCAGCAGCCTGACTAGCGGGGGGAATACCCCCTACGAGCAGTACTTC. It is translated as CASSLTSGGNTPYEQYF.

This chain joins TRBV27 and TRBJ2-5; 11 nucleotides line up with TRBD2. The germline V gene encodes CDR1 MNHEY and CDR2 SMNVEV (reference sequence). After removal of 3 bases from V and 3 bases from J, the junction contained 6 bases not matched to a gene. The CDR3 is made up of 16 amino acids. The CDR3 DNA reads as TGTGCCAGCAGTTTGCTAGCGGGGGGCCCAGAAGAGACCCAGTACTTC. Amino acid sequence: CASSLLAGGPEETQYF.

The chain couples TRBV11-2 to TRBJ2-1; D is unclear. Trimming shortened V by 5 bases and J by 8 bases, and 13 bases separated the two germline ends. The CDR3 covers 13 residues. CDR1 is SGHAT and CDR2 is FQNNGV in the germline V gene. This chain's CDR3 is CASSLFSRYEQFF. The CDR3, as DNA: TGTGCCAGCAGCCTCTTTTCTCGGTATGAGCAGTTCTTC.

This clone has just a few counts. The gene calls are TRBV19 and TRBJ2-7; possibly TRBD1 or TRBD2 for D (6 bases each). Germline CDR1 and CDR2: LNHDA and SQIVND (reference sequence). V was clipped by 5 bases and J by 3 bases, with 11 bases between them. The CDR3 is 13 amino acids. The CDR3 is CASSAGHLYEQYF. The CDR3 bases are TGTGCCAGTAGTGCGGGACATCTCTACGAGCAGTACTTC.

This clone appeared a single time. The chain carries TRBV7-9 and TRBJ2-2, with D unclear. CDR3 size: 12 residues. CDR1 is SEHNR, CDR2 FQNEAQ, per germline (reference sequence). V was cut by 3 bases and J by 6 bases, with 5 bases left in between. The CDR3 sequence: CASSFRAGELFF. In nucleotides, the CDR3 is TGTGCCAGCAGCTTTAGGGCCGGGGAGCTGTTTTTT. Together with reference TRBV7-9 and TRBJ2-2, the CDR3 gives the full variable domain: DTGVSQNPRHKITKRGQNVTFRCDPISEHNRLYWYRQTLGQGPEFLTYFQNEAQLEKSRLLSDRFSAERPKGSFSTLEIQRTEQGDSAMYLCASSFRAGELFFGEGSRLTVL.

The V and J genes are TRBV7-6 and TRBJ2-7; the match to TRBD1 covers 10 bases. The CDR3 extends over 15 amino acids. Germline loops: CDR1 SGHVS, CDR2 FNYEAQ. With V trimmed by 6 bases and J by 2 bases, 7 bases remained unmatched. The DNA of the CDR3 is TGTGCCAGCAGTCCGACAGGGGGCCAACCCTACGAGCAGTACTTC. It codes for CASSPTGGQPYEQYF.

This clone was seen just once. The chain combines TRBV7-9 with TRBJ1-1; 8 bases line up with TRBD1. Germline CDR1 is SEHNR and CDR2 is FQNEAQ (reference sequence). This CDR3 is 15 amino acids long. V dropped 3 bases and J dropped 4; count of bases not matched to a gene: 7. The CDR3 loop is CASSLNPGQATEAFF. CDR3 nucleotides: TGTGCCAGCAGCTTGAATCCGGGACAGGCCACTGAAGCTTTCTTT.

The gene calls are TRBV9 and TRBJ2-7; D may be TRBD1 (8 bases). The CDR3 spans 17 residues. The germline CDR1 and CDR2 sequences are SGDLS and YYNGEE. V gave up 0 bases and J gave up 0 bases, with 16 bases separating them. Here the CDR3 reads CASSVEGRGQDSYEQYF. The CDR3 nucleotides are TGTGCCAGCAGCGTAGAGGGGAGGGGACAGGACTCCTACGAGCAGTACTTC. Supplemented by reference TRBV9 and TRBJ2-7, the full variable domain reads DSGVTQTPKHLITATGQRVTLRCSPRSGDLSVYWYQQSLDQGLQFLIQYYNGEERAKGNILERFSAQQFPDLHSELNLSSLELGDSALYFCASSVEGRGQDSYEQYFGPGTRLTVT.